This T cell receptor (beta chain) is drawn from a study of a mutant IDH1 vaccine in newly diagnosed glioma. This clone came up a few times. Its antigen is still unknown. With 1 base removed from V and 6 bases from J, the gap between germline ends came to 10 bases. Germline CDR1 and CDR2: PRHDT and FYEKMQ (reference sequence). There are 14 residues in the CDR3. Regarding time point: week 5, during vaccination. In every dose of vaccine, 300 ug of mutant IDH1 20-mer peptide was given alongside topical imiquimod. Data came from immunoSEQ multiplex PCR; TCRdb stores just in-frame clones and leaves some out. There are roughly 50,000 clones in the sample; around 80% occur only once, and under 3.5% lies in the top ten.

The TCR comes from a man in his thirties or forties with glioma. The source was PBMCs, collected from a glioma patient whose treatment included an IDH1 peptide vaccine. The chain combines TRBV13 with TRBJ1-5, with TRBD1 as a possible D gene (5 bases). The CDR3, as DNA: TGTGCCAGCAGCTTAGAGGGGCCGGGTCAGCCCCAGCATTTT. Translation: CASSLEGPGQPQHF.